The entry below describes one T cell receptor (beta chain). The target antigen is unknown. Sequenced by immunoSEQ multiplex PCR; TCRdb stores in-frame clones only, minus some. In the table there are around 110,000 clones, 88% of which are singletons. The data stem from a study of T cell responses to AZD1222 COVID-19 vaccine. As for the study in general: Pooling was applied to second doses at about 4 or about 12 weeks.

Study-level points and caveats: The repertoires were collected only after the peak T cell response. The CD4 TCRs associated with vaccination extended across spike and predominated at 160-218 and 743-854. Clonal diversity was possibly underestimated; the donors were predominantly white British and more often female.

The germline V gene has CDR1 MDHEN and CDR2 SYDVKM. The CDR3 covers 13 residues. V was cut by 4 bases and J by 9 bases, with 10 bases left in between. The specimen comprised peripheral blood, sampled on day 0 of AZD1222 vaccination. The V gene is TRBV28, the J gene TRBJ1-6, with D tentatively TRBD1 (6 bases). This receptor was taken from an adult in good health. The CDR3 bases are TGTGCCAGCAGTTCAGGGGTTGGTTCACCCCTCCACTTT. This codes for CASSSGVGSPLHF.